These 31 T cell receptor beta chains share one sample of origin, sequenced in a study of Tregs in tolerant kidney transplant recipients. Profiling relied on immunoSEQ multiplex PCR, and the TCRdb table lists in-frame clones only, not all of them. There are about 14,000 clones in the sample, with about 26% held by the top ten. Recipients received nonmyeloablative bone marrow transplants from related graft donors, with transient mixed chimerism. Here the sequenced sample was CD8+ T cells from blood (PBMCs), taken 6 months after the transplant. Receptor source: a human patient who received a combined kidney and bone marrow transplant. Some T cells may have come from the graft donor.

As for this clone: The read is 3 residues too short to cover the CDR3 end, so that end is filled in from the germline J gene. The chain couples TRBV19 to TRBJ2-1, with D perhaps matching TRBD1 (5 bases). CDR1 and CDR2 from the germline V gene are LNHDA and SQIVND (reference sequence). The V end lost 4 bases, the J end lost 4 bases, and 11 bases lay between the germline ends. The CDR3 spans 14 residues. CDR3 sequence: CASSSRTPYNEQFF. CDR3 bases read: TGTGCCAGTAGTAGCAGGACACCGTACAATGAG.

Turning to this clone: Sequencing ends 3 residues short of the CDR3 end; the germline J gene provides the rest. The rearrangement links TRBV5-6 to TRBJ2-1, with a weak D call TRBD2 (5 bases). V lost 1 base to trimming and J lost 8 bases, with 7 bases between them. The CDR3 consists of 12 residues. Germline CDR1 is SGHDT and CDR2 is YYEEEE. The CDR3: CASSLLAHEQFF. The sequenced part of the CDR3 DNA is TGTGCCAGCAGCTTGCTAGCCCATGAG.

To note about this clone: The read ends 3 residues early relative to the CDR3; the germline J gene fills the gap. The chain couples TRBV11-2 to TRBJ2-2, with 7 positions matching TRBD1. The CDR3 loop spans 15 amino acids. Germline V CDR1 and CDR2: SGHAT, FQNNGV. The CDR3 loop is CASSLGAGGEEKLFF. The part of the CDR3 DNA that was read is TGTGCCAGCAGCTTAGGCGCAGGGGGTGAAGAAAAG.

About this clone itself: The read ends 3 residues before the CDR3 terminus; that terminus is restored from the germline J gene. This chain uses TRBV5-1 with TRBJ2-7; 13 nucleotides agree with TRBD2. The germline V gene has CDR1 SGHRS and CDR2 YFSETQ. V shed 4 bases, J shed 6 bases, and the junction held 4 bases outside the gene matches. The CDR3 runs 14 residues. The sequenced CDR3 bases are TGCGCCAGCAGCCCCGGACTAGCGGGAGTCGAG. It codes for CASSPGLAGVE. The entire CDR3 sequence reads CASSPGLAGVEQYF.

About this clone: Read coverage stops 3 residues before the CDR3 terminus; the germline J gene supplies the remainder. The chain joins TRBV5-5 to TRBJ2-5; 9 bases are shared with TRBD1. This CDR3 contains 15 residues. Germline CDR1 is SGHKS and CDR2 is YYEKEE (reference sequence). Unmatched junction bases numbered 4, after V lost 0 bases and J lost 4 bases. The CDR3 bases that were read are TGTGCCAGCAGCTTGGGGCCGGGACAGGGAGAGACC. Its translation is CASSLGPGQGET. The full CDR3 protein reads CASSLGPGQGETQYF.

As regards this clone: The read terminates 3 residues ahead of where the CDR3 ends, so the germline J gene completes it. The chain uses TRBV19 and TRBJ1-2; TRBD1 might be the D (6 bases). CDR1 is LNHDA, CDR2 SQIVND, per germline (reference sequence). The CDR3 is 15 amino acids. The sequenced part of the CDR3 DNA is TGTGCCAGTAGTACCACAGGGTACCCATCCTACGAC. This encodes CASSTTGYPSYD. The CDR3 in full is CASSTTGYPSYDYTF.

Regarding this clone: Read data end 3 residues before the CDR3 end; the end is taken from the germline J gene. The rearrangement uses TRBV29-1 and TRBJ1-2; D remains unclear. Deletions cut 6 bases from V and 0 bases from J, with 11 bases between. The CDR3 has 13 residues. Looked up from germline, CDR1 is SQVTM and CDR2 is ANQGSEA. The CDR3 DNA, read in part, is TGCAGCGTACGACACGGGGCTAACTATGGC. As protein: CSVRHGANYG. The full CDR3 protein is CSVRHGANYGYTF.

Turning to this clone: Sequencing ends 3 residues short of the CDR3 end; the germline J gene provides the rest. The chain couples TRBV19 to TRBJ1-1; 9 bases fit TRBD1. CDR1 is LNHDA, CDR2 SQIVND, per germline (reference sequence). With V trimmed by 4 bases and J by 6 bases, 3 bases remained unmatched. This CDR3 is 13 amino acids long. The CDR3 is CASSRDREAEAFF. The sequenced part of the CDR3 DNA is TGTGCCAGTAGTAGGGACAGGGAGGCTGAA.

The CDR3: CASRKTGTGHEQYF. The covered CDR3 bases are TGTGCCAGCAGAAAGACCGGGACAGGGCACGAG. J is TRBJ2-7 and V is TRBV11-2; the match to TRBD1 covers 9 bases. The read stops 3 residues short of the end of the CDR3; the missing end is completed from the germline J gene. The CDR3 runs to 14 residues. Germline V gene data show CDR1 as SGHAT and CDR2 as FQNNGV. Germline trimming cut 6 bases from V and 5 bases from J; bases unmatched to any gene: 8.

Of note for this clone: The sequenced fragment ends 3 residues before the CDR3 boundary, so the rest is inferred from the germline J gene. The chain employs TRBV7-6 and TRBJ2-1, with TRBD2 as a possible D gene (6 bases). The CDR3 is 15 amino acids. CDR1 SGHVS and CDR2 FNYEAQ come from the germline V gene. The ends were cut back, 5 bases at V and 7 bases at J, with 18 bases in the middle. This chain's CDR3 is CASSPTSGPANEQFF. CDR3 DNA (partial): TGTGCCAGCAGCCCAACCAGCGGGCCGGCTAATGAG.

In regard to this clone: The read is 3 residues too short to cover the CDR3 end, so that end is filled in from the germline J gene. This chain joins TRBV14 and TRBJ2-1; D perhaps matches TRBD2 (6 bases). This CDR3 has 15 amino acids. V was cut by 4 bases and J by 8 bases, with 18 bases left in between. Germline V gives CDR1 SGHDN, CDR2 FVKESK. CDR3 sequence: CASSPFRTTRDEQFF. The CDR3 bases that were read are TGTGCCAGCAGCCCTTTTAGGACTACCCGGGATGAG.

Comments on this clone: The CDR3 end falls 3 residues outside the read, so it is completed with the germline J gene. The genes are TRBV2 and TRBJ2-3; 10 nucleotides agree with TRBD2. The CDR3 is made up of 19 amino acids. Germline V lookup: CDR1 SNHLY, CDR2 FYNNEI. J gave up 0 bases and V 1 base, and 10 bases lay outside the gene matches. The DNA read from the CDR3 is TGTGCCAGCAGTGAAGGTGAAAGCGGGGGGGAAGATAGCACAGATACG. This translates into CASSEGESGGEDSTDT. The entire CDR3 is CASSEGESGGEDSTDTQYF.

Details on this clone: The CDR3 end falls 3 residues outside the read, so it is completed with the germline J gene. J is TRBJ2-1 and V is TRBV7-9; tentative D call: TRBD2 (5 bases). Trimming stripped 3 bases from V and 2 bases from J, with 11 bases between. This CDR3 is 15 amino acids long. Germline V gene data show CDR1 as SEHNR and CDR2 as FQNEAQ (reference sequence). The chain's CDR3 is CASSLGGLPYNEQFF. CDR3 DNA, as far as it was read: TGTGCCAGCAGCTTGGGCGGGTTACCCTACAATGAG.

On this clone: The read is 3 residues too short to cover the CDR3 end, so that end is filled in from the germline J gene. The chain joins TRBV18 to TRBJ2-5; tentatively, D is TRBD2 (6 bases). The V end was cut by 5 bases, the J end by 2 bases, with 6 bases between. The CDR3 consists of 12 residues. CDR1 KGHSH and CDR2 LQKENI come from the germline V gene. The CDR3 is CASSAGQETQYF. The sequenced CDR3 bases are TGTGCCAGCTCAGCGGGGCAAGAGACC.

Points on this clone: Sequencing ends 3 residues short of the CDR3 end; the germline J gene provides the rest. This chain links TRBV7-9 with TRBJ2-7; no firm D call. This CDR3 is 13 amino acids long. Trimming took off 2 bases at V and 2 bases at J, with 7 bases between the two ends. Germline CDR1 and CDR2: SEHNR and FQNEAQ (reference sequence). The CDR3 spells CASSLNRAYEQYF. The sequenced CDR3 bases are TGTGCCAGCAGCTTAAATCGGGCCTACGAG. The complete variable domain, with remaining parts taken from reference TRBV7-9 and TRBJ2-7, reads DTGVSQNPRHKITKRGQNVTFRCDPISEHNRLYWYRQTLGQGPEFLTYFQNEAQLEKSRLLSDRFSAERPKGSFSTLEIQRTEQGDSAMYLCASSLNRAYEQYFGPGTRLTVT.

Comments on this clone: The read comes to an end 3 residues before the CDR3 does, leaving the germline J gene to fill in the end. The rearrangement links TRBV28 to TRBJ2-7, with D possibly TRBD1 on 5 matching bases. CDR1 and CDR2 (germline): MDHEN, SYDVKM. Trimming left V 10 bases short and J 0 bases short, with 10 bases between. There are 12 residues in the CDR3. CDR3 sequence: CATLDTSYEQYF. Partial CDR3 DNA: TGTGCCACCCTGGACACCTCCTACGAG.

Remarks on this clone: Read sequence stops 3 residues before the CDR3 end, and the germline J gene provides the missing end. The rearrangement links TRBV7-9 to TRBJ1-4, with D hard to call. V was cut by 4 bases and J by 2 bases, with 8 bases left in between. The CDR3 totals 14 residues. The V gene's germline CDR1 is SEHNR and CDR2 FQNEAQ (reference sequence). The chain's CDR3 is CASSSGGTNEKLFF. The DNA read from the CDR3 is TGTGCCAGCAGCTCCGGAGGGACTAATGAAAAA.

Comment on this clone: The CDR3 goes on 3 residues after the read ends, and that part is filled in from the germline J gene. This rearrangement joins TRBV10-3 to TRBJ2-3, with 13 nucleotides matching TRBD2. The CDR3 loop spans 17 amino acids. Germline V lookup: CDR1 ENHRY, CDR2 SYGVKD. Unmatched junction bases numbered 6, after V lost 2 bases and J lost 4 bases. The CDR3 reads CAISEVRTSGRPDTQYF. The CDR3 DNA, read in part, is TGTGCCATCAGTGAGGTGAGGACTAGCGGGAGACCAGATACG.

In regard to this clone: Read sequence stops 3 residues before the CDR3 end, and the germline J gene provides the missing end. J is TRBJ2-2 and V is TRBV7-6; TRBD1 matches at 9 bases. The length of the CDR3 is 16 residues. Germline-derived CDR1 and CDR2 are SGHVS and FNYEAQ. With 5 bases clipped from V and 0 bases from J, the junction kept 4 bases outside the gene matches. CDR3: CASSIGQGPNTGELFF. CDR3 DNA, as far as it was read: TGTGCCAGCAGCATTGGACAGGGGCCGAACACCGGGGAG.

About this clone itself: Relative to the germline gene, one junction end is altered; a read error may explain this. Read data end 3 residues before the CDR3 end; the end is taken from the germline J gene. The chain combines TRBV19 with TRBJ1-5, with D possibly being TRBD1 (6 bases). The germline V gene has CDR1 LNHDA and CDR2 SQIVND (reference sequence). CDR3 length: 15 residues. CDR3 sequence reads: CATSFGTLSNQPQHF. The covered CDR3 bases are TGTGCCACTAGTTTCGGGACACTAAGTAATCAGCCC.

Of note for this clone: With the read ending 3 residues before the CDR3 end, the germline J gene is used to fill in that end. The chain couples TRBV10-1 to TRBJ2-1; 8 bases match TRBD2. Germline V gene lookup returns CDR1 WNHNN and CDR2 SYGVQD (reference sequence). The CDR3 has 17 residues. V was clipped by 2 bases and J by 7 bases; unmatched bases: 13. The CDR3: CASSELPGAGGSNEQFF. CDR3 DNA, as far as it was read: TGCGCCAGCAGTGAGCTCCCAGGCGCGGGAGGTTCGAATGAG.

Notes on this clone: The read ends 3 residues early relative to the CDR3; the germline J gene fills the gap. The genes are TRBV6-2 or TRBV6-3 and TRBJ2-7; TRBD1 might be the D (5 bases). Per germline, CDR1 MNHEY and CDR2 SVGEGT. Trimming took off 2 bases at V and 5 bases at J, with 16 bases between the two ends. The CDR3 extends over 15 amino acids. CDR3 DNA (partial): TGTGCCAGCAGTTACGGCTCAGGGTCATCCCACGAG. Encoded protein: CASSYGSGSSHE. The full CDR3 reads CASSYGSGSSHEQYF.

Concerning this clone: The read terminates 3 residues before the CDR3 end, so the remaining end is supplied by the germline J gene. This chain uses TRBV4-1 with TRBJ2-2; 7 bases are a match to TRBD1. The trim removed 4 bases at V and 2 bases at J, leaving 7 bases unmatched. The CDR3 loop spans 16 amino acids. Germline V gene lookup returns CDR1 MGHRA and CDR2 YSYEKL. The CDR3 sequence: CASSRQTGSNTGELFF. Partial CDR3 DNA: TGCGCCAGCAGCCGACAGACAGGGTCTAACACCGGGGAG.

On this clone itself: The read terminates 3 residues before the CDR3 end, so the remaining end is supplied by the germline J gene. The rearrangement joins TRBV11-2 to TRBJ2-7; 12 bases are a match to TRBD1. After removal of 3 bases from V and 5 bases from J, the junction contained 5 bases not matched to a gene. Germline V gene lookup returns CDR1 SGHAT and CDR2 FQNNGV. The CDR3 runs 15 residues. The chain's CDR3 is CASSLAGTGGDEQYF. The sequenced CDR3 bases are TGTGCCAGCAGCTTGGCCGGGACAGGGGGCGACGAG.

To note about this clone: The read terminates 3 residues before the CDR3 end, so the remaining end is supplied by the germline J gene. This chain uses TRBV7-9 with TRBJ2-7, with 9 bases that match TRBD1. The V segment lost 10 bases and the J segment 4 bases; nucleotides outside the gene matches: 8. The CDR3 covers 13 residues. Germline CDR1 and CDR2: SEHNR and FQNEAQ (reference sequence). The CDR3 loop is CATRRDREYEQYF. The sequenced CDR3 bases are TGTGCCACCAGACGGGACAGGGAGTACGAG.

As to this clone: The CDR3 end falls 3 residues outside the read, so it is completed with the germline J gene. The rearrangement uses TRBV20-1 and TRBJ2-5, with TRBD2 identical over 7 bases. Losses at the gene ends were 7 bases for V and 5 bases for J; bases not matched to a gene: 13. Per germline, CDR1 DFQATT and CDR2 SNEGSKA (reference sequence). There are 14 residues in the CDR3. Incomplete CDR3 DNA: TGCAGTGACACCCTAGCGGAGGGGTTGGAGACC. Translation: CSDTLAEGLET. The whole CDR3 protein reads CSDTLAEGLETQYF.

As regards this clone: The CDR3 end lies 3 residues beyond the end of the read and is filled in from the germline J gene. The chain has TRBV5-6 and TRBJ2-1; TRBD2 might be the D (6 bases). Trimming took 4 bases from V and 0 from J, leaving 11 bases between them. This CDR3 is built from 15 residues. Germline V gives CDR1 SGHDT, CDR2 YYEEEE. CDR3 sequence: CASSRGVSSYNEQFF. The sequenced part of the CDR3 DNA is TGTGCCAGCAGCCGCGGGGTGAGCTCCTACAATGAG.

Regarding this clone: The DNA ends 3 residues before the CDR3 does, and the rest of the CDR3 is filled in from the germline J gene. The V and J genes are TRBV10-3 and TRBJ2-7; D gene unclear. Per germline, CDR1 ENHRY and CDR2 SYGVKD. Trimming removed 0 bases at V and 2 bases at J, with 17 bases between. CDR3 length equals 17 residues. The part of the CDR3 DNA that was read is TGTGCCATCAGTGAGTCGGAAACTACGCCTAACCCCTACGAG. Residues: CAISESETTPNPYE. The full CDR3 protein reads CAISESETTPNPYEQYF.

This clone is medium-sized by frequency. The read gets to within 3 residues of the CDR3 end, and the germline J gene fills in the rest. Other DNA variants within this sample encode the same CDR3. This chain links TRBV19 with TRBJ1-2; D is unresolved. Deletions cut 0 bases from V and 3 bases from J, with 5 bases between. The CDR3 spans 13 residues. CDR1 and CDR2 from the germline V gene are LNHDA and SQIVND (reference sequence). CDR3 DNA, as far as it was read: TGTGCCAGTAGTATAGACAGGTACTATGGC. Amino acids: CASSIDRYYG. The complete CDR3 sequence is CASSIDRYYGYTF.

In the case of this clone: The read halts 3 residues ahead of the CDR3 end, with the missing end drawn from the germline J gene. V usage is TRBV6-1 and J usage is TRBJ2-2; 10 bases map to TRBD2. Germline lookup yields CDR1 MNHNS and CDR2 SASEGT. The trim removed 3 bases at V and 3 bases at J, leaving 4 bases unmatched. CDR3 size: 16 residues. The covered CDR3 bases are TGTGCCAGCAGTGAGTTAGCGGGAGGTTACACCGGGGAG. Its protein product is CASSELAGGYTGE. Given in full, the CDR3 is CASSELAGGYTGELFF.

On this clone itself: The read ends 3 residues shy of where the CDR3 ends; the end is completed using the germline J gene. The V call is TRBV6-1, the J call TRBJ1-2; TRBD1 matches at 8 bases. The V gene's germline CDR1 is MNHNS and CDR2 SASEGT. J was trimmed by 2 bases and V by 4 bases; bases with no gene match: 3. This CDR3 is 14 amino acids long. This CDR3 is CASSGDRTNYGYTF. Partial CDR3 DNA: TGTGCCAGCAGTGGGGACAGGACGAACTATGGC.